The clone carrying this T cell receptor beta chain was observed a few times. Its antigen remains unknown. The data were taken from a study of T cells after yellow fever vaccination. Study-wide background: In the case of low-cell-number fractions, SMART-Seq v4 Ultra Low Input was used for preparation. Study results and caveats: Among all clonotypes, a small share was observed in both CD4 and CD8 compartments. It was the secondary response that reached its peak faster, day 5 versus 15, but it was weaker.

V lost 2 bases to trimming and J lost 1 base, with 8 bases between them. Germline CDR1 is ENHRY and CDR2 is SYGVKD. This CDR3 has 14 amino acids. Using its own MiXCR run on the 5' RACE reads, TCRdb lists one record per CDR3 protein. The profile covers 400,000 or so distinct CDR3 sequences, with roughly 20% appearing a single time and roughly a sixth taken by the ten largest. This sequence joins TRBV10-3 and TRBJ2-5; D might be TRBD2 (6 bases). The sequence came from a man between 18 and 35 years old who received the YFV17D yellow fever vaccine. The sample here was PBMCs, taken before the yellow fever booster vaccination. CDR3 in amino acids: CAISEAGFQETQYF. CDR3 DNA sequence: TGTGCCATCAGTGAGGCGGGATTCCAAGAGACCCAGTACTTC.